This TCR beta chain was captured in a study of early T cells in non-severe SARS-CoV-2 infection. Across the whole study: The sequenced material was bulk RNA from unsorted whole blood, and its chains were unpaired.

As part of library construction, unique molecular identifiers were attached to individual cDNA molecules. Via MiXCR, TCRdb re-called the 5' RACE reads, giving one row per CDR3 protein. The profile shows some 38,000 distinct CDR3 sequences, approximately 4.1% of them singletons. This clonotype came up a few times. This CDR3 spans 14 amino acids. Germline V CDR1 and CDR2: SQVTM, ANQGSEA. Losses at the gene ends were 7 bases for V and 2 bases for J; bases not matched to a gene: 4. The sequence was obtained from an adult who was a healthcare worker with PCR-confirmed SARS-CoV-2 infection or an uninfected control (not recorded which). Sample: whole blood. The J gene is TRBJ2-1, the V gene TRBV29-1; 11 positions match TRBD2. CDR3 in DNA: TGCAGCGGGCTAGCGGGAGGAACCTACAATGAGCAGTTCTTC. This codes for CSGLAGGTYNEQFF.